This T cell receptor beta chain came from a study of radiation and T cells in renal cell carcinoma. Only in-frame clones appear in the TCRdb table, and some are missing; sequencing was by immunoSEQ multiplex PCR. The sample has about 130,000 clones, roughly four fifths seen once. Regarding time point: blood 2 weeks post-SBRT. Stated treatment: 15 Gy SBRT to primary tumor, nephrectomy 4 weeks later. Germline V gene data show CDR1 as SGHRS and CDR2 as YFSETQ. Deletions cut 0 bases from V and 8 bases from J, with 11 bases between. CDR3 length: 13 amino acids. This rearrangement joins TRBV5-1 to TRBJ1-2, with no clear D. The receptor was derived from a man aged 45 to 65 with renal cell carcinoma. The sample here was blood, taken from a patient whose treatment included radiotherapy and nephrectomy. The CDR3 reads CASSLDNRGGYTF. For the CDR3, the DNA is TGCGCCAGCAGCTTGGATAACAGAGGGGGCTACACCTTC.